This paragraph reports one T cell receptor beta chain. This clonotype was counted many times. No antigen is known for it. Base qualities are missing; no much larger clone stands one base away. According to the germline V gene, CDR1 reads MDHEN and CDR2 reads SYDVKM. Reading from cysteine to phenylalanine, the CDR3 counts 13 amino acids. The kept DNA is CDR3 alone, 39 bases in frame from the first base. The data derive from a study of human T cells and chemical hapten exposure (dated by TCRdb to the early 2020s). Regarding the research as a whole: For sensitization, 2% DPC in acetone was applied to a roughly 2 cm by roughly 2 cm area of upper inner arm skin. Libraries were combined into a pool for sequencing, and differences in TCR yield between samples came mainly from small differences in library volumes within the pool. Throughout the study period of around 24 weeks, patients also received therapeutic DPC doses to the scalp every week. Patch testing was performed on the upper back with Finn chambers containing 0.01% DPC, and the patch tests were scored after 6 days according to International Contact Dermatitis Research Group standards. Blood for TCR sequencing was provided by twenty-nine alopecia patients at one to four time points (pre-sensitization, 2, 6 and 24 weeks). Blood samples were taken from patients before sensitization (week 0) and at 2, 6 and about 24 weeks after DPC sensitization. This study followed changes in the peripheral blood TCR repertoire in vivo during primary and secondary sensitization of alopecia patients to the hapten diphenylcyclopropenone (DPC). The mostly female patient cohort included alopecia areata with under or over 50% scalp involvement, alopecia totalis and alopecia universalis.

The time point label on this specimen signifies: patch test 3, about 24 weeks after DPC sensitization. Reading the label with the study, this specimen's treatment or condition is: therapeutic diphenylcyclopropenone sensitization with weekly scalp DPC. At every patch-test visit, the blood draw took place before the patch test was put on. To be eligible, patients had to be aged 18 to 70, diagnosed with alopecia and judged suitable for DPC therapy, while pregnant patients were excluded. Total RNA was extracted from unfractionated whole blood that had been collected in Tempus Blood RNA tubes. Paper-wide results and their limitations: DPC sensitization did not change how many TCRs were above 1 in 1000 frequency, and no evidence was found of alterations in global repertoire structure. Significantly more large CDR3 similarity clusters were formed by expanded TCRs than by pre-sensitization or healthy control sets, consistent with antigen-driven responses. Patch test score was positively correlated with the number of PT1 expanded TCRs, with significance at thresholds 8, 16 and 32 but not at 4. Because all patients had alopecia, a presumed autoimmune disease, the immune response of the patients might differ from that of healthy individuals. After repeated subsampling, the strength of the expansion versus patch-test correlation and the threshold at which it became significant changed.

Library generation was performed with RACE. TCRdb shows the sequencer as NextSeq 500. Library preparation attached unique molecular identifiers to individual cDNA molecules for quantitative, reproducible TCR counting. From each blood RNA sample, both TCR alpha and TCR beta chains were sequenced. In the authors' own workflow: The median number of TCRs per sample was approximately 98,000, ranging from roughly 23,224 to 690,600. V, J and CDR3 annotation of the TCR reads was carried out using the Decombinator software suite. For PS versus PT1 abundance plots, all samples were subsampled to the same number of TCRs (28,000). TCRs were defined as expanded if absent before sensitization and observed at least eight times at the 2-week time point. The public reads were reprocessed in TCRdb via fastp at Q25 and MiXCR, keeping in-frame beta chains. Under each unique CDR3 protein, matching rows form one entry showing the most common genes and DNA. TCRdb's processing, not the authors' own work, is the source of the V and J calls. The sample yields tens of thousands of distinct CDR3 sequences; 10% to 14% were counted once. Around 3.8% of the sample comes from the top ten.

Sequences were derived from whole blood, sampled in connection with sensitization to the hapten diphenylcyclopropenone (DPC). The sequence derives from a woman between 45 and 60 years old with alopecia areata. Some clones in this sample may be carry-over from other donors' samples. The V and J genes are TRBV28 and TRBJ2-7; TRBD2 lines up with 8 middle nucleotides. CDR3 reads: CASREGLGYEQYF. The sequenced DNA: TGTGCGTCCCGGGAGGGCCTGGGGTACGAGCAGTACTTC.